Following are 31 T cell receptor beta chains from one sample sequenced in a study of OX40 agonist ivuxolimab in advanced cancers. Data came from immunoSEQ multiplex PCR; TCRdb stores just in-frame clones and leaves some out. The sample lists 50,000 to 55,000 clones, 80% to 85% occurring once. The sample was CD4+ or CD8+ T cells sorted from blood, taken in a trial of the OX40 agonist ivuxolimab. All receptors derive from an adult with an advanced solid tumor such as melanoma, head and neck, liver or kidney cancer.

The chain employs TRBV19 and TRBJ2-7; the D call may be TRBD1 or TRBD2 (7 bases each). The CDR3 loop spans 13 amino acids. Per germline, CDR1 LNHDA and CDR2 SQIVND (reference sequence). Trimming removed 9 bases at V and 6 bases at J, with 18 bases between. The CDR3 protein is CARGRGRRREQYF. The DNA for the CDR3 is TGTGCCAGGGGGAGGGGGCGGAGGCGCGAGCAGTACTTC.

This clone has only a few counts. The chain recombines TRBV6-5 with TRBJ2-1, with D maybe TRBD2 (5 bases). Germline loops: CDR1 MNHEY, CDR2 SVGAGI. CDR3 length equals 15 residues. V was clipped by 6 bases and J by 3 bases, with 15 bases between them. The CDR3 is CASSPLADFYNEQFF. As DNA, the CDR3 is TGTGCCAGCAGCCCTCTGGCGGACTTCTACAATGAGCAGTTCTTC.

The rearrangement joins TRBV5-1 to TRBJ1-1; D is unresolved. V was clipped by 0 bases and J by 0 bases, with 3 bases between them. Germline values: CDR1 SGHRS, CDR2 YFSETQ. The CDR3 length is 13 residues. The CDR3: CASSLGLNTEAFF. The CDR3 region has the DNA TGCGCCAGCAGCTTGGGGTTGAACACTGAAGCTTTCTTT.

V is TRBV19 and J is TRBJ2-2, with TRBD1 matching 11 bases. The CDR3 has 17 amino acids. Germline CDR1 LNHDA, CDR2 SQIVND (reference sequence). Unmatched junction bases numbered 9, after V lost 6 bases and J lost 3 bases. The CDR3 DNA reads TGTGCCAGTAGCAGCTCCGGACAGGGGGCCGACACCGGGGAGCTGTTTTTT. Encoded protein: CASSSSGQGADTGELFF. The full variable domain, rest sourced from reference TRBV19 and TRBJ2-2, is DGGITQSPKYLFRKEGQNVTLSCEQNLNHDAMYWYRQDPGQGLRLIYYSQIVNDFQKGDIAEGYSVSREKKESFPLTVTSAQKNPTAFYLCASSSSGQGADTGELFFGEGSRLTVL.

The CDR3: CASSLRGGAQETQYF. CDR3 DNA sequence: TGTGCCAGCAGCTTAAGGGGTGGAGCGCAAGAGACCCAGTACTTC. V is TRBV11-2 and J is TRBJ2-5; perhaps TRBD1 as D (5 bases). The CDR3 extends over 15 amino acids. Trimming stripped 2 bases from V and 2 bases from J, with 12 bases between. Germline lookup yields CDR1 SGHAT and CDR2 FQNNGV.

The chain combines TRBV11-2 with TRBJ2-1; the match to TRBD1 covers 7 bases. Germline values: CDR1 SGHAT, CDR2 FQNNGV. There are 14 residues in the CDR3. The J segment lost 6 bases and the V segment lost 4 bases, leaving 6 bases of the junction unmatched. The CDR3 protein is CASSSSHRGNEQFF. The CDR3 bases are TGTGCCAGCAGCTCGTCCCACAGGGGCAATGAGCAGTTCTTC.

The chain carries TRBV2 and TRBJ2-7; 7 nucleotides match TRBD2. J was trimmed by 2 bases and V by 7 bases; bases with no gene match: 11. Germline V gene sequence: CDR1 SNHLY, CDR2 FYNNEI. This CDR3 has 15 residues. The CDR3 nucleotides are TGTGCCAGCAAGTCGGAGCTAGCGGCTACCTACGAGCAGTACTTC. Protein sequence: CASKSELAATYEQYF.

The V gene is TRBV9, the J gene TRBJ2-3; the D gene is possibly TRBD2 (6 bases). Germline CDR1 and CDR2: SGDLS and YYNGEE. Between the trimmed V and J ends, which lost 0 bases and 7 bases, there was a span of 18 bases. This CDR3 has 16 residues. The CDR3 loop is CASSVGVADFLNTQYF. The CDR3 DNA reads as TGTGCCAGCAGCGTAGGAGTAGCGGACTTTCTAAATACGCAGTATTTT.

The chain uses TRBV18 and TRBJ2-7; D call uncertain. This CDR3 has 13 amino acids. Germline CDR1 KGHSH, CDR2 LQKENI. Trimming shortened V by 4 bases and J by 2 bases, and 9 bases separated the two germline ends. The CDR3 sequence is CASSLGRAYEQYF. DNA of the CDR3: TGTGCCAGCTCACTTGGTAGGGCCTACGAGCAGTACTTC.

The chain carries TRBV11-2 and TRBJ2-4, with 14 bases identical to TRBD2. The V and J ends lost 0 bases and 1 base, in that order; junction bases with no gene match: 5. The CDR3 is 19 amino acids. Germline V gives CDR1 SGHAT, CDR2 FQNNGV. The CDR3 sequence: CASSLDGLAGGFAKNIQYF. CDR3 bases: TGTGCCAGCAGCTTAGATGGACTAGCGGGAGGCTTTGCCAAAAACATTCAGTACTTC.

As DNA, the CDR3 is TGTGCCAGTAGTATGGCCGGGATTACAGATACGCAGTATTTT. Translating it yields CASSMAGITDTQYF. V usage is TRBV19 and J usage is TRBJ2-3, with D perhaps matching TRBD2 (5 bases). CDR1 is LNHDA, CDR2 SQIVND, per germline (reference sequence). V dropped 3 bases and J dropped 3 bases, with 10 bases sitting between them. The CDR3 totals 14 residues. The whole variable domain, filled in from reference TRBV19 and TRBJ2-3, reads DGGITQSPKYLFRKEGQNVTLSCEQNLNHDAMYWYRQDPGQGLRLIYYSQIVNDFQKGDIAEGYSVSREKKESFPLTVTSAQKNPTAFYLCASSMAGITDTQYFGPGTRLTVL.

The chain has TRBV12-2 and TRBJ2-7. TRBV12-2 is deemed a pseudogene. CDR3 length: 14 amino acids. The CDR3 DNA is TGTGCAAGTCGAGGGTGGGGTTTGATGGGCGAGCAGTACTTC. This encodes CASRGWGLMGEQYF.

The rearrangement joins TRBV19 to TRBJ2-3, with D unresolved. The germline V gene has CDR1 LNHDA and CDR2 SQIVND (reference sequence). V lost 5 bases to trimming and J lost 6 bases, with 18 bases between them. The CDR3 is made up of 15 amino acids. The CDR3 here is CASSPRPLVGDTQYF. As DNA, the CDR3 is TGTGCCAGTAGTCCGAGGCCTCTAGTTGGCGATACGCAGTATTTT.

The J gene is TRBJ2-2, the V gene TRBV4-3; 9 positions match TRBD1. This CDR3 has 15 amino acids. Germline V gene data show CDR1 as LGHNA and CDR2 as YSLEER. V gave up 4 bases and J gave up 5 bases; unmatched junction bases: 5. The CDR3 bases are TGCGCCAGCAGCCGATCACAGGGGGCGACCGGGGAGCTGTTTTTT. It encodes CASSRSQGATGELFF.

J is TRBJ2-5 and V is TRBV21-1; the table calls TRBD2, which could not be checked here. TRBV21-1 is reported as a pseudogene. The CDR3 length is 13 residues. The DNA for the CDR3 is TGTGCCAGCAGCAAAGGTCGAGGAGAGACCCAGTACTTC. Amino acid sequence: CASSKGRGETQYF.

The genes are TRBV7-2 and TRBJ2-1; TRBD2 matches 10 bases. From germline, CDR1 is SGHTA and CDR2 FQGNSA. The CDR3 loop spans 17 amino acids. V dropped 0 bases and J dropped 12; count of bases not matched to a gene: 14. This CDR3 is CASSLALGAGGVAGQFF. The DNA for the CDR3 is TGTGCCAGCAGCTTAGCGCTCGGAGCGGGAGGGGTTGCTGGGCAGTTCTTC.

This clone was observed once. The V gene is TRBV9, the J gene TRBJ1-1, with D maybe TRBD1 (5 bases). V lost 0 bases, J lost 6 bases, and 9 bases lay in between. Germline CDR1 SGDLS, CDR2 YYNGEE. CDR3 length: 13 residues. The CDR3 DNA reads TGTGCCAGCAGCGTAGCGGAAGGGGCTGAAGCTTTCTTT. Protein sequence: CASSVAEGAEAFF.

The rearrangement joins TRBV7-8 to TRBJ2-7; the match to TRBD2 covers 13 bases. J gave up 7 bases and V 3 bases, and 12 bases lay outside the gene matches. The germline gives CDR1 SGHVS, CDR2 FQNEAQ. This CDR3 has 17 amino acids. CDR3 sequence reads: CASSLRGTSGRADEQYF. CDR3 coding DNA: TGTGCCAGCAGCTTGCGGGGAACTAGCGGGAGGGCTGATGAGCAGTACTTC.

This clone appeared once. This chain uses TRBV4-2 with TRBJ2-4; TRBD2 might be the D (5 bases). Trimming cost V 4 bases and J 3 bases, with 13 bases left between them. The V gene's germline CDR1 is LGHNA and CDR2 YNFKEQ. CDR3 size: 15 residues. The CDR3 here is CASSPPGLNKNIQYF. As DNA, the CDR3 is TGTGCCAGCAGCCCCCCCGGACTGAACAAAAACATTCAGTACTTC.

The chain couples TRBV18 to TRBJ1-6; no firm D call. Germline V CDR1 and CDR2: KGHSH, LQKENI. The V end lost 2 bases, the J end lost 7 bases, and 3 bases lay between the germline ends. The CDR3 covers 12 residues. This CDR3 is CASSPTNSPLHF. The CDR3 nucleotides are TGTGCCAGCTCACCAACAAATTCACCCCTCCACTTT.

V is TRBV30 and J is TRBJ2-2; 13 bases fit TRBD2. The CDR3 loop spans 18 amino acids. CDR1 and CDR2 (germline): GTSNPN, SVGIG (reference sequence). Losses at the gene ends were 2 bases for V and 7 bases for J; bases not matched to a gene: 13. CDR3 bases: TGTGCCTGGAGTAGCGCAGGACTAGCGGGAGCTGGTGGCGGGGAGCTGTTTTTT. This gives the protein CAWSSAGLAGAGGGELFF. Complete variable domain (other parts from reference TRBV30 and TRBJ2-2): SQTIHQWPATLVQPVGSPLSLECTVEGTSNPNLYWYRQAAGRGLQLLFYSVGIGQISSEVPQNLSASRPQDRQFILSSKKLLLSDSGFYLCAWSSAGLAGAGGGELFFGEGSRLTVL.

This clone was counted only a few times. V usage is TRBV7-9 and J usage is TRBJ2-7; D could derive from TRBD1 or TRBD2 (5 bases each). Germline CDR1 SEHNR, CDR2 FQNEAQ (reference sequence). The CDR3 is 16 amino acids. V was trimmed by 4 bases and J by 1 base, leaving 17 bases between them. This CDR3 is CASSYIAGTGSYEQYF. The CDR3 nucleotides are TGTGCCAGCAGCTATATTGCCGGGACGGGGTCCTACGAGCAGTACTTC.

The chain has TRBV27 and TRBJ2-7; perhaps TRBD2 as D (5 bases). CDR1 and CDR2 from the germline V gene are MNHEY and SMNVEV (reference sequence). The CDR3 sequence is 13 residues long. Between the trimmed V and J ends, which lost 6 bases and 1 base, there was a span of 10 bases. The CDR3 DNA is TGTGCCAGCAGGATAGCGTCTTCCTACGAGCAGTACTTC. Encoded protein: CASRIASSYEQYF.

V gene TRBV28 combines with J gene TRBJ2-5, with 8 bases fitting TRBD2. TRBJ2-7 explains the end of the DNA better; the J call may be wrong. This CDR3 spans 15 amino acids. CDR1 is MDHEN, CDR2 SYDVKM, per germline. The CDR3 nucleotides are TGTGCCAGCAGTTTATCAGCGGGAGTGCTGGACGAGCAGTACTTC. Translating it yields CASSLSAGVLDEQYF.

The CDR3 region has the DNA TGTGCCAGTAGTATATCGTTAGGCACGAACACTGAAGCTTTCTTT. Translation gives CASSISLGTNTEAFF. The rearrangement uses TRBV19 and TRBJ1-1; D gene ambiguous. Between the trimmed V and J ends, which lost 2 bases and 1 base, there was a span of 11 bases. Germline CDR1 LNHDA, CDR2 SQIVND (reference sequence). The CDR3 covers 15 residues.

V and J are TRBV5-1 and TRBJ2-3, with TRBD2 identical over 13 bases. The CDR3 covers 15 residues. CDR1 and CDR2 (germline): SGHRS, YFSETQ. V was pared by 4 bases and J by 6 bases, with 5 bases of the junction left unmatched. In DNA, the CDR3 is TGCGCCAGCAGCCTTAGGACTAGCGGGAGCGATACGCAGTATTTT. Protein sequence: CASSLRTSGSDTQYF.

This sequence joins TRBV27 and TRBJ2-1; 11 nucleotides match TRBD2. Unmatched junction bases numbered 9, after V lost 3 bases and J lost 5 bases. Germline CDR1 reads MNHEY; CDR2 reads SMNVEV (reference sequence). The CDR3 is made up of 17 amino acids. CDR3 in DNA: TGTGCCAGCAGTTTGCGGGTGGGACTAGCGGCAAACAATGAGCAGTTCTTC. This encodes CASSLRVGLAANNEQFF.

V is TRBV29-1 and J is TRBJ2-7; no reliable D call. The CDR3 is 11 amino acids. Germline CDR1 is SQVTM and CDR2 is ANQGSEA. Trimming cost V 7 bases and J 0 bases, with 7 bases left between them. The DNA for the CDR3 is TGCAGCGCGTCGTCCTCCTACGAGCAGTACTTC. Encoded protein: CSASSSYEQYF.

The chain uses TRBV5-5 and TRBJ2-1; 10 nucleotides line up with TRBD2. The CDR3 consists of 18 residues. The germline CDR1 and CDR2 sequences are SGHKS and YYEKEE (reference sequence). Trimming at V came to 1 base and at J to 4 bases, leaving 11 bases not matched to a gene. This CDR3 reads CASSLLQVRTSGYNEQFF. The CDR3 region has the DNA TGTGCCAGCAGCTTGCTACAGGTCAGGACTAGCGGTTACAATGAGCAGTTCTTC.

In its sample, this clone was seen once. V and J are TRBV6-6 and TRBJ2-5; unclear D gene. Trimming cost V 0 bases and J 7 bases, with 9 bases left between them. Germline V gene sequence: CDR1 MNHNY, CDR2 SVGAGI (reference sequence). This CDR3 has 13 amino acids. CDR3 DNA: TGTGCCAGCAGTTACTCTGAAGGTGGGACCCAGTACTTC. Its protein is CASSYSEGGTQYF.

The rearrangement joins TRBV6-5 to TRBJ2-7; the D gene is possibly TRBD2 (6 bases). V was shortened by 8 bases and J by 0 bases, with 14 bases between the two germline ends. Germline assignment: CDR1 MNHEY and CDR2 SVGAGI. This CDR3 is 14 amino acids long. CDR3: CASAGRTDSYEQYF. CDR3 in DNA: TGTGCCAGCGCGGGGAGGACCGACTCCTACGAGCAGTACTTC.